This TCR beta chain derives from a study of cytomegalovirus exposure and HLA in healthy donors. PCR amplification relied on 60 Vbeta primers (plus 13 Jbeta primers). Sequencing was performed with immunoSEQ multiplex PCR; in TCRdb, only in-frame clones are kept and a portion is missing. The sample yields over 100,000 clones, 73% seen once. Turning to this clone: One base away lies a much larger clone, so this may be a sequencing read error.

The CDR3 sequence is 15 residues long. Looked up from germline, CDR1 is LNHDA and CDR2 is SQIVND (reference sequence). Trimming cost V 5 bases and J 5 bases, with 15 bases left between them. The material sequenced was PBMCs. The TCR originated in a middle-aged man in good health and CMV-seronegative. V gene TRBV19 combines with J gene TRBJ1-4; no firm D call. The CDR3 region has the DNA TGTGCCAGTAGTGTATTCTGCGTTCCGAATGAAAAACTGTTTTTT. It is translated as CASSVFCVPNEKLFF.